The clone carrying this TCR beta chain was seen ten or more times. The researchers produced TCR beta cDNA from around 500 ng total RNA with a constant-region primer. For TCR beta, libraries were produced by three nested multiplex PCR rounds using slightly modified ARM-PCR. Forward primers for TRBV1-TRBV30 and a C-beta reverse primer served the first two PCR rounds, at around 9 cycles each. TCRdb called the multiplex PCR reads again in MiXCR, with one record for every CDR3 protein. The table lists 310,000 or so distinct CDR3 sequences, about 61% of them singletons. Unsorted whole blood yielded blood RNA, and germline DNA was extracted as well. This entry comes from a study of tumor-infiltrating lymphocytes in primary liver carcinoma. Looking at the study overall: The study enrolled male and female patients aged 30 to 69 years.

Germline V lookup: CDR1 MGHRA, CDR2 YSYEKL. Deletions cut 1 base from V and 2 bases from J, with 14 bases between. This CDR3 is built from 16 residues. Material for sequencing was peripheral blood. The TCR was taken from a man aged 40-50 years with primary liver carcinoma and hepatitis B virus infection. The V call is TRBV4-1, the J call TRBJ2-5, with D maybe TRBD2 (5 bases). The CDR3 protein is CASSQGTRHLQETQYF. CDR3 DNA: TGCGCCAGCAGCCAAGGGACTCGTCACCTTCAAGAGACCCAGTACTTC.